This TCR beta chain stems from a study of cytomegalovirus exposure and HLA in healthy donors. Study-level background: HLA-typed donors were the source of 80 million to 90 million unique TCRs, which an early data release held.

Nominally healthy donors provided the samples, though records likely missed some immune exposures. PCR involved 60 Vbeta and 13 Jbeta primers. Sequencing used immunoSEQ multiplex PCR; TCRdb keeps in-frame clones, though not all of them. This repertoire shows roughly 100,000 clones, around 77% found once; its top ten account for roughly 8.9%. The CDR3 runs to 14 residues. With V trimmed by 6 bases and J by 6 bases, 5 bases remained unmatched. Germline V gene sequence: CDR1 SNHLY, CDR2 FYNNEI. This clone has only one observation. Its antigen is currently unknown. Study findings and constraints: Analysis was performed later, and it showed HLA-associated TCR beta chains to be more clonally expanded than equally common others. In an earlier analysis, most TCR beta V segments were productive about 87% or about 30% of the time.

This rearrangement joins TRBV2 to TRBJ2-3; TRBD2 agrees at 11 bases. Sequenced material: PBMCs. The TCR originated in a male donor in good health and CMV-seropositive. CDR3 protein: CASSLLAGVDTQYF. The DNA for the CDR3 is TGTGCCAGCAGCTTACTAGCGGGAGTTGATACGCAGTATTTT.